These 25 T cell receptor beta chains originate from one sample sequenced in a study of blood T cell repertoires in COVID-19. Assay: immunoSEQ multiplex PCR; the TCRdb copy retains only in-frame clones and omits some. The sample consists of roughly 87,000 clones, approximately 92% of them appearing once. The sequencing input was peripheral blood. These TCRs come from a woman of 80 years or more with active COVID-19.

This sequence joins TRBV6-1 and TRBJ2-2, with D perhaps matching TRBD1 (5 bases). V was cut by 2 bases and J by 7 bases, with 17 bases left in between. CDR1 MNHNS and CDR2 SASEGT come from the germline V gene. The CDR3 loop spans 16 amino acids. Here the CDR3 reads CASSELSGQGGGELFF. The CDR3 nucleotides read TGTGCCAGCAGTGAATTAAGTGGGCAGGGCGGCGGGGAGCTGTTTTTT.

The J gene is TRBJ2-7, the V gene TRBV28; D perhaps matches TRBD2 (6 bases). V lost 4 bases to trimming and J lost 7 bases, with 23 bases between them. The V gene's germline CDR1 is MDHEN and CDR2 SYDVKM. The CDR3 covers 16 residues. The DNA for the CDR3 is TGTGCCAGCAGTTCGCCCGGGACTCGGAAGGAAATGGAGCAGTACTTC. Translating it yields CASSSPGTRKEMEQYF. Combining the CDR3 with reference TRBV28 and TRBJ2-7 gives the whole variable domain DVKVTQSSRYLVKRTGEKVFLECVQDMDHENMFWYRQDPGLGLRLIYFSYDVKMKEKGDIPEGYSVSREKKERFSLILESASTNQTSMYLCASSSPGTRKEMEQYFGPGTRLTVT.

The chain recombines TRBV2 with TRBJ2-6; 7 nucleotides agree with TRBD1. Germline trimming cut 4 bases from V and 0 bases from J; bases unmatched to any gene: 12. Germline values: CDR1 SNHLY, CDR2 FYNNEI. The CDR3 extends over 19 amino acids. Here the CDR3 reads CASSGFGQVKFSGANVLTF. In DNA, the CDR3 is TGTGCCAGCAGTGGGTTTGGACAGGTGAAGTTCTCTGGGGCCAACGTCCTGACTTTC.

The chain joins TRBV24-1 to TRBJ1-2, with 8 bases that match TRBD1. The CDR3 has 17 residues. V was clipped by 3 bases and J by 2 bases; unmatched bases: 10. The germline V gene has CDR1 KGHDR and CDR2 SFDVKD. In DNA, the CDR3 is TGTGCCACCAGTGATCCCCTAGACAGGGGCTCGAACTATGGCTACACCTTC. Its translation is CATSDPLDRGSNYGYTF.

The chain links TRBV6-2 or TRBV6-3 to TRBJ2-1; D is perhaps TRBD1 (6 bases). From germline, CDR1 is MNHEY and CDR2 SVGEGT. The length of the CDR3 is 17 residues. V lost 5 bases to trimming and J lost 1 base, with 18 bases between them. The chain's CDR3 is CASSTAPRGSSYNEQFF. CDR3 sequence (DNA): TGTGCCAGCAGTACCGCCCCAAGGGGGTCTTCCTACAATGAGCAGTTCTTC.

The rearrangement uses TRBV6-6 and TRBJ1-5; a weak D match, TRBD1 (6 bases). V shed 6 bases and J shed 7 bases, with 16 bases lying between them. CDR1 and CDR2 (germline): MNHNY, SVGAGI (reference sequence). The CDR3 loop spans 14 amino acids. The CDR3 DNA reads TGTGCCAGCAGGGTTGGGGGGGCCCGCCAGCCCCAGCATTTT. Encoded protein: CASRVGGARQPQHF.

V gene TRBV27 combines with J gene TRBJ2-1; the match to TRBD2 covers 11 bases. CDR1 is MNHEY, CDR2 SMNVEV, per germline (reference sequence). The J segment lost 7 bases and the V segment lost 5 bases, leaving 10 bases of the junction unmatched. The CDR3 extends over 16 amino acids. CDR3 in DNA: TGTGCCAGCAGTCCATGGGCTAGCGGGAGGCTGAATGAGCAGTTCTTC. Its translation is CASSPWASGRLNEQFF.

CDR3 sequence reads: CASSSPSGRLYNEQFF. The CDR3 region has the DNA TGTGCCAGCAGTAGCCCTAGCGGGAGATTGTACAATGAGCAGTTCTTC. The rearrangement links TRBV28 to TRBJ2-1; 10 nucleotides match TRBD2. The CDR3 loop spans 16 amino acids. Unmatched junction bases numbered 8, after V lost 5 bases and J lost 4 bases. Germline CDR1 reads MDHEN; CDR2 reads SYDVKM.

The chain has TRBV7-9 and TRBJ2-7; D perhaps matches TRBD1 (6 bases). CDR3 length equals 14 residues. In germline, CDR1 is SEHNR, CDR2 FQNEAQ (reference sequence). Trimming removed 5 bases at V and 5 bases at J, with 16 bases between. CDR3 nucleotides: TGTGCCAGCAGCCAGCCAGGGGTTGTCAACGAGCAGTACTTC. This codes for CASSQPGVVNEQYF.

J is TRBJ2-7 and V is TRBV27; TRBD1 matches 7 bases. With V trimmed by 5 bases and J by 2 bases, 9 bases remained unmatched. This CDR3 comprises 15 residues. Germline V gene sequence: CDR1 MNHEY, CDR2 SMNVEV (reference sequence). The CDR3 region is CASSPQTGNPYEQYF. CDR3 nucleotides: TGTGCCAGCAGTCCACAGACAGGGAATCCCTACGAGCAGTACTTC.

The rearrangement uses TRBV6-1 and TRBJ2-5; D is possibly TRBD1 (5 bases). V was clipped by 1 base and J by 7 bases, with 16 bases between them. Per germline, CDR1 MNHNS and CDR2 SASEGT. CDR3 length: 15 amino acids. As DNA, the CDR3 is TGTGCCAGCAGTGAAGAGGCCGTGGGGCTTCGGACCCAGTACTTC. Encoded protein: CASSEEAVGLRTQYF.

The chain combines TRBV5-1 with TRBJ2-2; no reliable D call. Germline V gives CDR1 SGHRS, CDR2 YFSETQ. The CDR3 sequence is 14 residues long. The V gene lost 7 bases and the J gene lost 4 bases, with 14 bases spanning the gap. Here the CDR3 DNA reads TGCGCCAGCCAAGATCCACCGGGCACCGGGGAGCTGTTTTTT. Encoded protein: CASQDPPGTGELFF.

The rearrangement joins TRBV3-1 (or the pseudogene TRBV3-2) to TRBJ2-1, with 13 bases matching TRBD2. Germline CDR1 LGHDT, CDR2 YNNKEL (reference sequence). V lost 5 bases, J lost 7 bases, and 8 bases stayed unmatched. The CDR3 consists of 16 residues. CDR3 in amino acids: CASSFRTSGRANEQFF. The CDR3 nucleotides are TGTGCCAGCAGCTTCCGAACTAGCGGGAGGGCGAATGAGCAGTTCTTC.

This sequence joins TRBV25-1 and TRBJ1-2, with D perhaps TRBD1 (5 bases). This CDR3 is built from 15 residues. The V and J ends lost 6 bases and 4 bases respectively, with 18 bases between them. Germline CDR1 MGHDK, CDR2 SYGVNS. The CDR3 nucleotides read TGTGCCAGCAGCACTTTATCAGGGAACCCCTATGGCTACACCTTC. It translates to CASSTLSGNPYGYTF.

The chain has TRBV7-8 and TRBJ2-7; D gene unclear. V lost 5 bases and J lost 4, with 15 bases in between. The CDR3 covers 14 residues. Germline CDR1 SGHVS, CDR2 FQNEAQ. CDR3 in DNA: TGTGCCAGCAGCATCGTCGCAGGCCCTTACGAGCAGTACTTC. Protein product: CASSIVAGPYEQYF.

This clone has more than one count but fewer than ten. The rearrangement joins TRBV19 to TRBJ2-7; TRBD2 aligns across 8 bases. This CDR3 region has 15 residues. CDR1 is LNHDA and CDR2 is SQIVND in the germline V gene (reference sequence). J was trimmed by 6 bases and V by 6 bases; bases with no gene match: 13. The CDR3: CASRSAKREFSEQYF. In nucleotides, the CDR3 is TGTGCCAGTAGGAGTGCGAAGCGGGAGTTCTCCGAGCAGTACTTC.

The CDR3 reads CASSPDRGGNSPLHF. CDR3 nucleotide sequence: TGCGCCAGCAGCCCAGATCGTGGGGGGAATTCACCCCTCCACTTT. This chain connects TRBV4-1 to TRBJ1-6; the D gene is possibly TRBD1 (5 bases). This CDR3 has 15 amino acids. The germline V gene encodes CDR1 MGHRA and CDR2 YSYEKL. Trimming took off 4 bases at V and 7 bases at J, with 14 bases between the two ends.

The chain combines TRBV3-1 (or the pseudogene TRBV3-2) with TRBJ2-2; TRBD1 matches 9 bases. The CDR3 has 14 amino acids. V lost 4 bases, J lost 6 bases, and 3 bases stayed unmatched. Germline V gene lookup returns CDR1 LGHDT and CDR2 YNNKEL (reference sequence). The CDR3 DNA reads TGTGCCAGCAGCCCGAGACAGGGGGCCGGGGAGCTGTTTTTT. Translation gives CASSPRQGAGELFF.

The CDR3 sequence: CASSLAGGLAGGPDEQFF. The DNA for the CDR3 is TGCGCCAGCAGCTTGGCGGGGGGACTAGCGGGAGGGCCCGATGAGCAGTTCTTC. The chain links TRBV5-1 to TRBJ2-1; 16 nucleotides match TRBD2. Germline V gene data show CDR1 as SGHRS and CDR2 as YFSETQ. This CDR3 is built from 18 residues. Trimming removed 0 bases from V and 8 bases from J; junction bases left unmatched: 8.

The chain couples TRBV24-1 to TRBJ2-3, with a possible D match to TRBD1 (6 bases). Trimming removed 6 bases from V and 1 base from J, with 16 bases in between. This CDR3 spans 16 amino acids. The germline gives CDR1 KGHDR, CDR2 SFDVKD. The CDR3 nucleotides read TGTGCCACCAGTCCCCTGGGGGCAGGGGGCACAGATACGCAGTATTTT. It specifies CATSPLGAGGTDTQYF.

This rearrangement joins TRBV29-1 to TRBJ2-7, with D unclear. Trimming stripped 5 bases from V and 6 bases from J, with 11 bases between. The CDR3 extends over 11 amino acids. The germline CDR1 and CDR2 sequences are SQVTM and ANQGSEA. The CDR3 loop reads CSVIQVLEQYF. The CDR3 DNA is TGCAGCGTTATTCAGGTTCTCGAGCAGTACTTC.

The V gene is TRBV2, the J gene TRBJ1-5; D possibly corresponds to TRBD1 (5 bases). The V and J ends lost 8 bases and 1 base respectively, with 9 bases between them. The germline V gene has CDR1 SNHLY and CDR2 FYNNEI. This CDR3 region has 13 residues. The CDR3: CASGGDSNQPQHF. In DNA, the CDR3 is TGTGCCAGCGGAGGGGACAGCAATCAGCCCCAGCATTTT.

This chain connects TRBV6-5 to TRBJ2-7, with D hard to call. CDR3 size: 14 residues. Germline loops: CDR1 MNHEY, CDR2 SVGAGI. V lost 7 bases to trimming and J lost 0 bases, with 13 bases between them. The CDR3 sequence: CASTLQLPSYEQYF. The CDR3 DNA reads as TGTGCCAGCACCCTACAGCTTCCCTCCTACGAGCAGTACTTC.

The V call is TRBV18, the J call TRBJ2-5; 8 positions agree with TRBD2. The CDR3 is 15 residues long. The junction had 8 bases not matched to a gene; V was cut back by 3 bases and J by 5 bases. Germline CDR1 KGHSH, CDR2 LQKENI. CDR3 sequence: CASSPPAGEAETQYF. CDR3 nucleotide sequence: TGTGCCAGCTCACCCCCAGCGGGAGAAGCGGAGACCCAGTACTTC.

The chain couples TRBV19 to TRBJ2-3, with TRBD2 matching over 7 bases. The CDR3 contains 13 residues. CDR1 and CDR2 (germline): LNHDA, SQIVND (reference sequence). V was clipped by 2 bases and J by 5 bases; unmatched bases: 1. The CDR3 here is CASSIQRGDTQYF. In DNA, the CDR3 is TGTGCCAGTAGTATACAGCGGGGAGATACGCAGTATTTT.